This TCR beta chain derives from a study of blood T cell repertoires in COVID-19. Study-level background: Material from acute and convalescent COVID-19 was sourced from the United States, Italy and Spain. Sources were T cells, B-cell-depleted T cells, or PBMCs; the material itself was cDNA or gDNA.

This clone has only a few counts. The repertoire was sequenced with immunoSEQ multiplex PCR; TCRdb's copy has only in-frame clones and lacks some. This sample carries roughly 100,000 clones, 84% of them seen once, and the ten largest clones take 4% to 5.5%. The receptor comes from a human donor in a cohort sampled during active COVID-19. The specimen sequenced was peripheral blood.

Written as DNA, the CDR3 is TGTGCCAGTACCCAAGACAGGGGCGACACTGAAGCTTTCTTT. Translation gives CASTQDRGDTEAFF. The chain employs TRBV19 and TRBJ1-1, with 8 bases matching TRBD1. Germline CDR1 reads LNHDA; CDR2 reads SQIVND (reference sequence). V dropped 7 bases and J dropped 3; count of bases not matched to a gene: 7. This CDR3 has 14 residues.